The 15 T cell receptor beta chains below come from one sample, sequenced in a study of cytomegalovirus exposure and HLA in healthy donors. Primers: 60 Vbeta forward and 13 Jbeta reverse. Data came from immunoSEQ multiplex PCR; TCRdb stores just in-frame clones and leaves some out. The sample contains approximately 190,000 clones, more than 75% of which appear only once. Sequencing used PBMCs. The receptor set was obtained from a young woman in good health and CMV-seronegative.

The chain employs TRBV13 and TRBJ2-3; D is possibly TRBD2 (6 bases). Deletions cut 5 bases from V and 0 bases from J, with 15 bases between. Germline V gene data show CDR1 as PRHDT and CDR2 as FYEKMQ (reference sequence). This CDR3 is 16 amino acids long. CDR3 amino acids: CASSLWGVPSTDTQYF. In DNA form, the CDR3 reads TGTGCCAGCAGCCTCTGGGGGGTCCCTAGCACAGATACGCAGTATTTT.

The V call is TRBV28, the J call TRBJ2-7, with a possible D match to TRBD1 (6 bases). Between the trimmed V and J ends, which lost 6 bases and 6 bases, there was a span of 15 bases. Germline V gene sequence: CDR1 MDHEN, CDR2 SYDVKM. This CDR3 spans 13 amino acids. The CDR3 is CASRRGNDREQYF. CDR3 in DNA: TGTGCCAGCAGAAGGGGGAACGATCGCGAGCAGTACTTC. Full variable domain (remainder filled in from reference TRBV28 and TRBJ2-7): DVKVTQSSRYLVKRTGEKVFLECVQDMDHENMFWYRQDPGLGLRLIYFSYDVKMKEKGDIPEGYSVSREKKERFSLILESASTNQTSMYLCASRRGNDREQYFGPGTRLTVT.

This chain joins TRBV7-3 and TRBJ1-1; D uncertain. V was trimmed by 5 bases and J by 2 bases, leaving 9 bases between them. Germline CDR1 reads SGHTA; CDR2 reads FQGTGA. The CDR3 is made up of 13 amino acids. CDR3: CASSPSGNTEAFF. CDR3 coding DNA: TGTGCCAGCAGCCCCTCGGGAAACACTGAAGCTTTCTTT.

The chain couples TRBV28 to TRBJ2-7; D remains unclear. CDR1 and CDR2 (germline): MDHEN, SYDVKM. The CDR3 covers 15 residues. V lost 8 bases to trimming and J lost 2 bases, with 19 bases between them. CDR3 bases: TGTGCCAGCTCCGGAGCAGACTTCCCAACCTACGAGCAGTACTTC. As protein: CASSGADFPTYEQYF.

The CDR3 here is CASSLGQGLETQYF. For the CDR3, the DNA is TGCGCCAGCAGCCTAGGTCAGGGGTTGGAGACCCAGTACTTC. The chain joins TRBV5-1 to TRBJ2-5, with D possibly being TRBD1 (6 bases). The CDR3 covers 14 residues. Trimming removed 4 bases at V and 5 bases at J, with 15 bases between. Germline CDR1 reads SGHRS; CDR2 reads YFSETQ. The variable domain in full, with the rest retrieved from reference TRBV5-1 and TRBJ2-5, is KAGVTQTPRYLIKTRGQQVTLSCSPISGHRSVSWYQQTPGQGLQFLFEYFSETQRNKGNFPGRFSGRQFSNSRSEMNVSTLELGDSALYLCASSLGQGLETQYFGPGTRLLVL.

The table lists this clone with a count of one. The chain uses TRBV5-1 and TRBJ1-5, with D possibly being TRBD1 (5 bases). Germline lookup yields CDR1 SGHRS and CDR2 YFSETQ. Trimming pared 1 base from V and 5 bases from J, leaving 10 bases between. The CDR3 totals 14 residues. CDR3 sequence: CASSLTGLDQPQHF. Written as DNA, the CDR3 is TGCGCCAGCAGCTTGACAGGCCTGGATCAGCCCCAGCATTTT.

The chain employs TRBV10-3 and TRBJ2-3; 9 bases are a match to TRBD1. The CDR3 contains 13 residues. In germline, CDR1 is ENHRY, CDR2 SYGVKD. The V segment lost 8 bases and the J segment 2 bases; nucleotides outside the gene matches: 2. CDR3 sequence: CAIGDRVTDTQYF. CDR3 in DNA: TGTGCCATCGGGGACAGGGTCACAGATACGCAGTATTTT.

This sequence joins TRBV2 and TRBJ2-7, with 7 bases that match TRBD1. The germline CDR1 and CDR2 sequences are SNHLY and FYNNEI. The CDR3 consists of 15 residues. V lost 6 bases, J lost 0 bases, and 8 bases stayed unmatched. As DNA, the CDR3 is TGTGCCAGCAGGAAAAGCGGACAGGACTCCTACGAGCAGTACTTC. Translated, it gives CASRKSGQDSYEQYF.

The V gene is TRBV5-1, the J gene TRBJ2-1, with no clear D. V lost 2 bases and J 2 bases, leaving 8 bases between the germline ends. This CDR3 region has 14 residues. The germline gives CDR1 SGHRS, CDR2 YFSETQ. This CDR3 is CASSLEEPYNEQFF. The CDR3 DNA sequence: TGCGCCAGCAGCTTAGAGGAACCCTACAATGAGCAGTTCTTC.

This chain connects TRBV27 to TRBJ1-6; TRBD1 agrees at 7 bases. CDR3 length equals 12 residues. The V and J ends lost 8 bases and 9 bases, in that order; junction bases with no gene match: 4. Germline V gives CDR1 MNHEY, CDR2 SMNVEV (reference sequence). The DNA of the CDR3 is TGTGCCAGCCGAGACAGGGTTTCACCCCTCCACTTT. Residues: CASRDRVSPLHF.

The CDR3 nucleotides read TGTGCCAGCAGCGCCCGATTAATAGCGGGAAGCTCCTACGAGCAGTACTTC. It codes for CASSARLIAGSSYEQYF. The chain recombines TRBV11-2 with TRBJ2-7, with 8 positions matching TRBD2. Trimming at V came to 5 bases and at J to 0 bases, leaving 12 bases not matched to a gene. Germline CDR1 SGHAT, CDR2 FQNNGV. The CDR3 sequence is 17 residues long.

The chain couples TRBV30 to TRBJ2-3; maybe TRBD1 (5 bases). Germline loops: CDR1 GTSNPN, CDR2 SVGIG (reference sequence). The V and J ends lost 1 base and 0 bases respectively, with 14 bases between them. The CDR3 loop spans 16 amino acids. The CDR3 region has the DNA TGTGCCTGGAGTGACGGACAACTTTATAGCACAGATACGCAGTATTTT. Translation: CAWSDGQLYSTDTQYF. The whole variable domain, remainder taken from reference TRBV30 and TRBJ2-3, is SQTIHQWPATLVQPVGSPLSLECTVEGTSNPNLYWYRQAAGRGLQLLFYSVGIGQISSEVPQNLSASRPQDRQFILSSKKLLLSDSGFYLCAWSDGQLYSTDTQYFGPGTRLTVL.

The rearrangement joins TRBV6-5 to TRBJ2-7, with TRBD1 matching 10 bases. CDR3 length equals 14 residues. After removal of 8 bases from V and 0 bases from J, the junction contained 4 bases not matched to a gene. Per germline, CDR1 MNHEY and CDR2 SVGAGI. This chain's CDR3 is CASRGTGVSYEQYF. CDR3 DNA sequence: TGTGCCAGCCGGGGGACAGGGGTCTCCTACGAGCAGTACTTC.

The rearrangement uses TRBV5-1 and TRBJ1-5, with D possibly being TRBD1 (6 bases). Germline CDR1 SGHRS, CDR2 YFSETQ. V was clipped by 1 base and J by 6 bases, with 14 bases between them. The CDR3 consists of 15 residues. CDR3 sequence: CASSLRGGAFQPQHF. In nucleotides, the CDR3 is TGCGCCAGCAGCTTGAGGGGGGGCGCTTTTCAGCCCCAGCATTTT.

The rearrangement links TRBV7-9 to TRBJ2-3; 12 nucleotides line up with TRBD2. The V gene end was trimmed by 3 bases and the J gene end by 3 bases; junction bases not matched to a gene: 7. Germline-derived CDR1 and CDR2 are SEHNR and FQNEAQ (reference sequence). This CDR3 has 17 amino acids. CDR3 nucleotides: TGTGCCAGCAGCTTTCCTTCTGGACTAGCGGGGACAGATACGCAGTATTTT. Encoded protein: CASSFPSGLAGTDTQYF.